These 14 T cell receptor beta chains were all obtained from the same sample, sequenced in a study of blood T cell repertoires in COVID-19. The assay was immunoSEQ multiplex PCR, and TCRdb's table has in-frame clones only and misses some. The data hold roughly 340,000 clones, with approximately 89% observed a single time. The specimen sequenced was peripheral blood. Receptor source: a woman younger than 30 who had recovered from COVID-19.

This clone was picked up a small number of times. The CDR3 loop is CASSQVPSGPYEQYV. The CDR3 nucleotides read TGCGCCAGCAGCCAAGTTCCTAGCGGCCCTTACGAGCAGTACGTC. The V call is TRBV4-1, the J call TRBJ2-7, with 7 bases lining up with TRBD2. The V gene end was trimmed by 1 base and the J gene end by 4 bases; junction bases not matched to a gene: 7. This CDR3 is built from 15 residues. Germline V gene data show CDR1 as MGHRA and CDR2 as YSYEKL.

This clone was seen a handful of times. The chain links TRBV4-3 to TRBJ1-4; no clear D. This CDR3 is 14 amino acids long. Looked up from germline, CDR1 is LGHNA and CDR2 is YSLEER. The V gene lost 0 bases and the J gene lost 8 bases, with 10 bases spanning the gap. CDR3 residues: CASSQDLSREKLFF. As DNA, the CDR3 is TGCGCCAGCAGCCAAGATTTAAGTCGGGAAAAACTGTTTTTT.

This chain joins TRBV19 and TRBJ2-2; D might be TRBD1 (6 bases). Trimming stripped 5 bases from V and 2 bases from J, with 9 bases between. There are 14 residues in the CDR3. CDR1 is LNHDA and CDR2 is SQIVND in the germline V gene (reference sequence). CDR3 amino acids: CASSPGTNTGELFF. DNA for the CDR3: TGTGCCAGTAGTCCAGGGACAAACACCGGGGAGCTGTTTTTT.

The chain is built from TRBV7-2 and TRBJ1-3; the D gene is possibly TRBD1 (5 bases). Per the germline V gene, CDR1 is SGHTA and CDR2 is FQGNSA. V was cut by 2 bases and J by 2 bases, with 16 bases left in between. This CDR3 spans 17 amino acids. The DNA of the CDR3 is TGTGCCAGCAGCTTAAGCCCAGGGTCTATAGCTGGAAACACCATATATTTT. This sequence encodes CASSLSPGSIAGNTIYF.

The chain combines TRBV10-1 with TRBJ1-1, with D maybe TRBD1 (6 bases). CDR3 length: 13 residues. Germline V CDR1 and CDR2: WNHNN, SYGVQD (reference sequence). Trimming cost V 1 base and J 6 bases, with 9 bases left between them. CDR3 residues: CASSEFSGAEAFF. The CDR3 DNA sequence: TGCGCCAGCAGTGAGTTCTCAGGGGCTGAAGCTTTCTTT.

The genes are TRBV10-3 and TRBJ1-4; TRBD1 agrees at 8 bases. Germline CDR1 reads ENHRY; CDR2 reads SYGVKD. V dropped 5 bases and J dropped 13; count of bases not matched to a gene: 12. There are 14 residues in the CDR3. DNA of the CDR3: TGTGCCATCAGTATCACAGGGGGAGAAAGTCCACTGTTTTTT. Residues: CAISITGGESPLFF.

The chain has TRBV21-1 and TRBJ2-7; the D call TRBD2 from the table was never checked on the DNA. TRBV21-1 is a known pseudogene. The CDR3 sequence is 14 residues long. DNA for the CDR3: TGTGCCAGCAGCAATTGGGTCCCTCGGGTCGAGCAGTACGTC. This translates into CASSNWVPRVEQYV.

The CDR3 DNA reads TGTGCCAGCAGCTTCTTGGAGGCGCCGTCAAAATTCACAGATACGCAGTATTTT. It yields the protein CASSFLEAPSKFTDTQYF. This chain connects TRBV7-9 to TRBJ2-3; perhaps TRBD2 as D (5 bases). V dropped 3 bases and J dropped 2 bases, with 21 bases sitting between them. There are 18 residues in the CDR3. The germline CDR1 and CDR2 sequences are SEHNR and FQNEAQ (reference sequence).

The chain carries TRBV5-6 and TRBJ1-5, with 7 bases identical to TRBD1. From germline, CDR1 is SGHDT and CDR2 YYEEEE. There are 15 residues in the CDR3. Trimming removed 4 bases from V and 5 bases from J; junction bases left unmatched: 9. The chain's CDR3 is CASSRATGTDQPQHF. The CDR3 DNA reads TGTGCCAGCAGCCGAGCGACAGGGACCGATCAGCCCCAGCATTTT.

The chain recombines TRBV5-6 with TRBJ1-4; D not resolved. Trimming took 0 bases from V and 8 from J, leaving 11 bases between them. Germline CDR1 is SGHDT and CDR2 is YYEEEE. The CDR3 extends over 14 amino acids. The CDR3 sequence: CASSLAATGEKLFF. The CDR3 DNA is TGTGCCAGCAGCTTGGCTGCGACCGGGGAAAAACTGTTTTTT.

The rearrangement joins TRBV5-4 to TRBJ2-1; 7 bases align to TRBD2. The CDR3 is 15 amino acids. Germline V CDR1 and CDR2: SGHNT, YYREEE (reference sequence). The trim removed 2 bases at V and 5 bases at J, leaving 7 bases unmatched. CDR3 DNA sequence: TGTGCCAGCAGCTTTGTCGGGACTACCCACAATGAGCAGTTCTTC. Protein sequence: CASSFVGTTHNEQFF.

This chain uses TRBV15 with TRBJ2-7; 9 bases fit TRBD2. The CDR3 consists of 17 residues. V lost 2 bases to trimming and J lost 4 bases; unmatched junction nucleotides: 12. Per the germline V gene, CDR1 is LNHNV and CDR2 is YYDKDF (reference sequence). CDR3 DNA sequence: TGTGCCACCAGCAGAATCCTTAGCGGGAGAGCCGTTTACGAGCAGTACGTC. Protein product: CATSRILSGRAVYEQYV.

The chain has TRBV6-2 or TRBV6-3 and TRBJ2-1, with 13 bases fitting TRBD2. After removal of 0 bases from V and 15 bases from J, the junction contained 5 bases not matched to a gene. Germline V gene data show CDR1 as MNHEY and CDR2 as SVGEGT. This CDR3 is built from 14 residues. CDR3 amino acids: CASSYSIGLAGVFF. Here the CDR3 DNA reads TGTGCCAGCAGTTACTCGATTGGACTAGCGGGAGTGTTCTTC.

J is TRBJ1-1 and V is TRBV30, with D uncertain. V was trimmed by 3 bases and J by 5 bases, leaving 13 bases between them. CDR3 size: 13 residues. Germline CDR1 GTSNPN, CDR2 SVGIG (reference sequence). As DNA, the CDR3 is TGTGCCTGGAGCTTCCCGGGTTTGACTGAAGCTTTCTTT. It codes for CAWSFPGLTEAFF.